This entry lists 13 T cell receptor beta chains sequenced from one sample in a study of blood T cells in healthy people across ages. With a J-beta primer mix and a sample-barcoded 5' primer, a second PCR ran roughly 6 to 12 cycles. TCRdb recomputed calls from the 5' RACE reads with MiXCR, one row per CDR3 protein. The sample yields approximately 1.5 million distinct CDR3 sequences, approximately 43% seen once. The sequencing input was blood. All receptors come from a woman younger than 35 in good health.

This clonotype appeared a few times. The gene calls are TRBV7-2 and TRBJ1-4, with D possibly TRBD1 on 5 matching bases. The germline gives CDR1 SGHTA, CDR2 FQGNSA. V was cut by 4 bases and J by 3 bases, with 9 bases left in between. The CDR3 covers 14 residues. CDR3 coding DNA: TGTGCCAGCAGCTGGGACGGATCTAATGAAAAACTGTTTTTT. Its translation: CASSWDGSNEKLFF.

The rearrangement joins TRBV28 to TRBJ2-3; D ambiguous. Between the trimmed V and J ends, which lost 5 bases and 3 bases, there was a span of 15 bases. The CDR3 sequence is 15 residues long. Germline V gives CDR1 MDHEN, CDR2 SYDVKM. The CDR3 nucleotides are TGTGCCAGCAGTCATAACGGGTTGACTACAGATACGCAGTATTTT. The encoded protein is CASSHNGLTTDTQYF. Looking up the rest from reference TRBV28 and TRBJ2-3 gives the full variable domain: DVKVTQSSRYLVKRTGEKVFLECVQDMDHENMFWYRQDPGLGLRLIYFSYDVKMKEKGDIPEGYSVSREKKERFSLILESASTNQTSMYLCASSHNGLTTDTQYFGPGTRLTVL.

A few counts support this clonotype. The V gene is TRBV7-9, the J gene TRBJ2-2, with 12 bases identical to TRBD2. This CDR3 contains 19 residues. Germline lookup yields CDR1 SEHNR and CDR2 FQNEAQ (reference sequence). With V trimmed by 2 bases and J by 0 bases, 7 bases remained unmatched. The CDR3 protein is CASSLSSTSGGANTGELFF. DNA of the CDR3: TGTGCCAGCAGCTTATCCTCGACTAGCGGGGGTGCGAACACCGGGGAGCTGTTTTTT.

The gene calls are TRBV28 and TRBJ2-3; D unresolved. From germline, CDR1 is MDHEN and CDR2 SYDVKM. This CDR3 has 16 amino acids. V lost 4 bases and J lost 2, with 16 bases in between. CDR3 loop: CASSSPSSTSTDTQYF. CDR3 bases: TGTGCCAGCAGTTCGCCATCCTCTACCTCCACAGATACGCAGTATTTT.

This clonotype was seen a few times. This rearrangement joins TRBV7-2 to TRBJ2-1; D call uncertain. The germline CDR1 and CDR2 sequences are SGHTA and FQGNSA. The germline V and J ends were trimmed by 2 bases and 11 bases, with 4 bases remaining between them. The CDR3 has 10 amino acids. The CDR3 here is CASSLRQQFF. CDR3 DNA sequence: TGTGCCAGCAGCTTACGTCAGCAGTTCTTC.

This clonotype was detected a few times. The chain recombines TRBV12-3 or TRBV12-4 with TRBJ2-1; TRBD2 agrees at 14 bases. The length of the CDR3 is 19 residues. J lost 1 base, V lost 6 bases, and 11 bases had no gene match. The CDR3 sequence is CASSPGLAGEPDSYNEQFF. CDR3 coding DNA: TGTGCCAGCAGCCCGGGACTAGCGGGAGAACCCGATTCCTACAATGAGCAGTTCTTC.

A few counts support this clonotype. The J gene is TRBJ2-1, the V gene TRBV24-1; D ambiguous. V was clipped by 1 base and J by 7 bases, with 7 bases between them. Germline V gene sequence: CDR1 KGHDR, CDR2 SFDVKD. CDR3 length: 13 amino acids. The CDR3 nucleotides read TGTGCCACCAGTGATTTATCCGGGAATGAGCAGTTCTTC. Translated, it gives CATSDLSGNEQFF.

The chain employs TRBV28 and TRBJ2-1; TRBD2 matches 7 bases. The V and J ends lost 5 bases and 9 bases, in that order; junction bases with no gene match: 7. Germline CDR1 is MDHEN and CDR2 is SYDVKM. This CDR3 has 13 residues. The CDR3 region is CASSRGSGCEQFF. The CDR3 DNA is TGTGCCAGCAGTCGCGGGAGTGGTTGTGAGCAGTTCTTC.

V and J are TRBV20-1 and TRBJ1-5; D call uncertain. Germline assignment: CDR1 DFQATT and CDR2 SNEGSKA (reference sequence). Deletions cut 3 bases from V and 2 bases from J, with 8 bases between. The CDR3 sequence is 13 residues long. The CDR3: CSASRSGNQPQHF. DNA for the CDR3: TGCAGTGCTAGTCGGTCAGGCAATCAGCCCCAGCATTTT.

The sample holds a few counts of this clonotype. V is TRBV29-1 and J is TRBJ2-5; possible D gene TRBD2, 5 bases. Trimming pared 6 bases from V and 11 bases from J, leaving 16 bases between. Per germline, CDR1 SQVTM and CDR2 ANQGSEA. The CDR3 totals 11 residues. CDR3 residues: CSVPHIGEQYF. CDR3 coding DNA: TGCAGCGTGCCCCACATCGGGGAGCAGTACTTC.

About this clonotype: A much larger clone sits a single nucleotide away, making a read error possible. The rearrangement links TRBV29-1 to TRBJ2-1; possible D gene TRBD2, 6 bases. Trimming cost V 2 bases and J 7 bases, with 12 bases left between them. The CDR3 has 13 amino acids. Germline loops: CDR1 SQVTM, CDR2 ANQGSEA. CDR3 DNA: TGCAGCGTTGAACGGCGGGGTGCGAATGAGCAGTTCTTC. Protein sequence: CSVERRGANEQFF.

This clonotype was recorded many times. The chain couples TRBV27 to TRBJ2-1; the D gene is possibly TRBD2 (5 bases). This CDR3 spans 11 amino acids. V was shortened by 3 bases and J by 9 bases, with 6 bases between the two germline ends. Germline loops: CDR1 MNHEY, CDR2 SMNVEV (reference sequence). CDR3 nucleotides: TGTGCCAGCAGTTTTGGGAGTGAGCAGTTCTTC. This translates into CASSFGSEQFF.

This sequence joins TRBV9 and TRBJ1-5; D not resolved. Trimming cost V 0 bases and J 4 bases, with 11 bases left between them. This CDR3 spans 15 amino acids. Germline loops: CDR1 SGDLS, CDR2 YYNGEE. The CDR3 reads CASSVGSNPNQPQHF. The CDR3 bases are TGTGCCAGCAGCGTAGGGTCCAATCCGAATCAGCCCCAGCATTTT.